This T cell receptor (beta chain) was identified during a study of CD8 T cells in ankylosing spondylitis. TCRdb itself ran the 5' RACE reads through MiXCR, one entry per CDR3 protein. The sample yields about 420,000 distinct CDR3 sequences, 20% to 25% seen once. Germline assignment: CDR1 SGHRS and CDR2 YFSETQ. The V gene lost 3 bases and the J gene lost 6 bases, with 16 bases spanning the gap. This CDR3 has 14 residues. The study, taken as a whole, reports: What appeared characteristic of ankylosing spondylitis blood was a TCR beta motif of eight or nine highly homologous variants.

With respect to this clonotype: Its antigen is unidentified.

This clonotype originated in a male donor with ankylosing spondylitis. The chain couples TRBV5-1 to TRBJ2-7; perhaps TRBD2 as D (7 bases). Sequences were obtained from blood, either unsorted or a sorted T cell fraction (not recorded which). In nucleotides, the CDR3 is TGCGCCAGCAGCTCCGGGGGGCGCGAGGGCGAGCAGTACTTC. Protein: CASSSGGREGEQYF. Using reference TRBV5-1 and TRBJ2-7 for the parts outside the CDR3, the full variable domain is KAGVTQTPRYLIKTRGQQVTLSCSPISGHRSVSWYQQTPGQGLQFLFEYFSETQRNKGNFPGRFSGRQFSNSRSEMNVSTLELGDSALYLCASSSGGREGEQYFGPGTRLTVT.